The present T cell receptor (beta chain) was sequenced within a study of blood T cell repertoires in COVID-19. Study-wide background: T cells, B-cell-depleted T cells, or PBMCs supplied cDNA or gDNA.

Trimming took 5 bases from V and 2 from J, leaving 13 bases between them. The germline CDR1 and CDR2 sequences are MNHEY and SMNVEV (reference sequence). The CDR3 spans 15 residues. Sequencing was performed with immunoSEQ multiplex PCR; in TCRdb, only in-frame clones are kept and a portion is missing. The sample shows approximately 170,000 clones, 70% to 90% of them seen only once. Sequenced sample: peripheral blood. The sequence came from a woman older than 75 with COVID-19, enrolled during active disease. The chain is built from TRBV27 and TRBJ1-3, with D perhaps TRBD1 (6 bases). This chain's CDR3 is CASSPDGGPGNTIYF. CDR3 in DNA: TGTGCCAGCAGTCCCGACGGGGGGCCTGGAAACACCATATATTTT.